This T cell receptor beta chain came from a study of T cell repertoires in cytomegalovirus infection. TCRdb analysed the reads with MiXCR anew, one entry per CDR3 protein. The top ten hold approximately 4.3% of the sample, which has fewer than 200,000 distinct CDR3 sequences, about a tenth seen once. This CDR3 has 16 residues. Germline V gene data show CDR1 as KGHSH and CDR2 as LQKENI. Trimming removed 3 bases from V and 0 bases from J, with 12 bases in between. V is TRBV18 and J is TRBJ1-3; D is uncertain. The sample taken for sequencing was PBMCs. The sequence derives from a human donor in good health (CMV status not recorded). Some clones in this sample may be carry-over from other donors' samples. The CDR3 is CASSPSRSNSGNTIYF. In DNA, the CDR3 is TGTGCCAGCTCACCTTCCCGGTCGAACTCTGGAAACACCATATATTTT.